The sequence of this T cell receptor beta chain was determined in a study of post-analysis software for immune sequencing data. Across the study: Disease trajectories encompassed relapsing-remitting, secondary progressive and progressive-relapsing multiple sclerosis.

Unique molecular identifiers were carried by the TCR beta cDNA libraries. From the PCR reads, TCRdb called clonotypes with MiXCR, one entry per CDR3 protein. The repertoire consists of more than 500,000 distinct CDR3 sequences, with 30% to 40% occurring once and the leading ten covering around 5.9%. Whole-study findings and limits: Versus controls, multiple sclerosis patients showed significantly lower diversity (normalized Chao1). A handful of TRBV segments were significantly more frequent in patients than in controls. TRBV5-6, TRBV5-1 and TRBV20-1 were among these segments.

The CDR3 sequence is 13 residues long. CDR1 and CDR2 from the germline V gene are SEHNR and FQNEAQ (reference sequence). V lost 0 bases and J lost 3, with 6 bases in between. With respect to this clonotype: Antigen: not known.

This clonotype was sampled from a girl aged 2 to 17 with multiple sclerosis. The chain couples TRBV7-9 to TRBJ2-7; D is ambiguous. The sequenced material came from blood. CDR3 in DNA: TGTGCCAGCAGCTTAGCGCCAGACTACGAGCAGTACTTC. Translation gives CASSLAPDYEQYF.